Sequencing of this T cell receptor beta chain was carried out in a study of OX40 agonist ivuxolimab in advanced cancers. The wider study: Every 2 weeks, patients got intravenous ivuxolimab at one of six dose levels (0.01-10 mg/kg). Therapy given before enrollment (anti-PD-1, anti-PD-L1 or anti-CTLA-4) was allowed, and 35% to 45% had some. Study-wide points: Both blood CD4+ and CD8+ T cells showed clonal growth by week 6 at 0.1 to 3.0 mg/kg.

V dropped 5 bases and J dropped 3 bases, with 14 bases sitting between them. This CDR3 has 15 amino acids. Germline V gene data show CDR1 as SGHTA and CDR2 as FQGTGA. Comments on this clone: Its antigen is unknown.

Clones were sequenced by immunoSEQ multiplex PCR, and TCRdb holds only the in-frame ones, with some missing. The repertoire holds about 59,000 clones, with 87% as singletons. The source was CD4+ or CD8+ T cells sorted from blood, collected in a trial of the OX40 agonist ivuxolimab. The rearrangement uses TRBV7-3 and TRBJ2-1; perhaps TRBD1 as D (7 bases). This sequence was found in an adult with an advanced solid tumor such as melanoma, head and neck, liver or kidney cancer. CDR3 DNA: TGTGCCAGCAGCCCGCGACAGGGAGGCTACAATGAGCAGTTCTTC. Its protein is CASSPRQGGYNEQFF.